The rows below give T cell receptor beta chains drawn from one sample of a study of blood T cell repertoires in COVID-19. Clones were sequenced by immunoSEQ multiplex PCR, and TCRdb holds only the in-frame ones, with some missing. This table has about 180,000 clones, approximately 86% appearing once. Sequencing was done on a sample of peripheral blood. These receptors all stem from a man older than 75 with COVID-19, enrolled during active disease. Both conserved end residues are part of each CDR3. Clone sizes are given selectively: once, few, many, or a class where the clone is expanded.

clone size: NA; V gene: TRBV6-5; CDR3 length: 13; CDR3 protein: CASSRPGVQPQHF
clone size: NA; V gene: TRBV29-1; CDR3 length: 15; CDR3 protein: CSVVTGQRGIYEQYF
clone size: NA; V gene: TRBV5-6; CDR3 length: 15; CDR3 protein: CASSRSQGGGNTIYF
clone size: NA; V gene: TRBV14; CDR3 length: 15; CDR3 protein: CASSQEGLGSSPLHF
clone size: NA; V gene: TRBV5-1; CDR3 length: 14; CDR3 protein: CASSPGLAPSEQYF
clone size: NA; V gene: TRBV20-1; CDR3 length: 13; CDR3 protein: CSAIEGGNTEAFF
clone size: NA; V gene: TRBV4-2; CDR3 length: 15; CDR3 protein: CASSLFDRGNQPQHF
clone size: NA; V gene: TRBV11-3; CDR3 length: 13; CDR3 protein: CASSQGANSPLHF
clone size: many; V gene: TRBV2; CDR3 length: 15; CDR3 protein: CASSEERWGQHEQYF
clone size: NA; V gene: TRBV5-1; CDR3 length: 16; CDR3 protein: CASSPGTSGYQETQYF
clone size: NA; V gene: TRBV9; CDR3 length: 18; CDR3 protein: CASSVVDGRPRANYGYTF
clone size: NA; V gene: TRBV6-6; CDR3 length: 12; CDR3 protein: CASSYSRDGYTF
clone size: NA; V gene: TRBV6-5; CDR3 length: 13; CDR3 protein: CASKDGGGDGYTF
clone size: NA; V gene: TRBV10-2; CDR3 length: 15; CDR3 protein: CASSNPAGQVPGYTF
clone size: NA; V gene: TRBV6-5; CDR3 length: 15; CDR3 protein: CASSYSLLMNTEAFF